The clone carrying this T cell receptor (beta chain) was counted between two and nine times. Its antigen is still unknown. Trimming removed 6 bases at V and 6 bases at J, with 18 bases between. Germline CDR1 reads SNHLY; CDR2 reads FYNNEI. This CDR3 has 15 amino acids. The sample is drawn from a study of beta chain features in type 1 diabetes. Isolated RNA was reverse transcribed in full, so expressed TCRB transcripts were sequenced. TCRdb's copy holds only in-frame clones and misses some; the assay was immunoSEQ multiplex PCR. The table lists a few hundred thousand clones, about 20% of them singletons. On average, the one heparinised blood draw given by each donor was 90 to 150 mL. Markers CD45RO/CCR7/CD25/CD127/CD95/CD27 served to sort CD4+ naive, central memory, regulatory and stem cell-like memory cells. Study-wide findings and caveats: A cDNA-based sequencing approach could over-represent cells with high TCR expression. PCR might show a preference for shorter templates, equally across patients and controls.

What was sequenced was naive CD4+ T cells from blood. The gene calls are TRBV2 and TRBJ2-4; D is undetermined. The TCR comes from a young woman in good health. CDR3 sequence: CASRARISLGNIQYF. The CDR3 DNA reads as TGTGCCAGCAGGGCCAGGATATCGCTCGGAAACATTCAGTACTTC.